A single sample is the source of the 16 T cell receptor beta chains below, sequenced in a study of CD8+CD57+ T cells in acquired aplastic anemia. TCR beta VDJ and CDR3 profiling used genomic DNA as template. TCRdb redid the calling of the reads with MiXCR, one entry per CDR3 protein. Of about 58,000 distinct CDR3 sequences listed, roughly 60% are singletons. An expansion of CD8+CD57+ cells by flow cytometry had been shown in patients chosen for sequencing. Sequenced material: sorted CD4+, CD8+, or CD8+CD57+ T cells (not recorded which) from PBMCs. These receptors were obtained from a human donor with aplastic anemia.

This clonotype occurred many times. The rearrangement joins TRBV4-3 to TRBJ1-6, with TRBD1 matching over 8 bases. This CDR3 region has 16 residues. Germline V CDR1 and CDR2: LGHNA, YSLEER. The junction had 6 bases not matched to a gene; V was cut back by 0 bases and J by 8 bases. CDR3 in DNA: TGCGCCAGCAGCCAAGATGGGACAGGCCGGGATTCACCCCTCCACTTT. As protein: CASSQDGTGRDSPLHF.

In this sample, this clonotype turned up a few times. This rearrangement joins TRBV10-2 to TRBJ1-6, with a weak D call TRBD1 (5 bases). V shed 7 bases and J shed 9 bases, with 19 bases lying between them. This CDR3 spans 15 amino acids. Germline assignment: CDR1 WSHSY and CDR2 SAAADI. The CDR3, as DNA: TGCGCCAGCACCGATAACGGGGGGTATGCTTCACCCCTCCACTTT. Protein: CASTDNGGYASPLHF.

Here the CDR3 DNA reads TGCAGCGTCGCAGTACAGAACTATGGCTACACCTTC. Protein product: CSVAVQNYGYTF. The V call is TRBV29-1, the J call TRBJ1-2; unclear D gene. V lost 6 bases and J lost 2, with 10 bases in between. The CDR3 contains 12 residues. Germline assignment: CDR1 SQVTM and CDR2 ANQGSEA.

The chain employs TRBV11-2 and TRBJ2-7; TRBD2 aligns across 13 bases. V was pared by 0 bases and J by 5 bases, with 4 bases of the junction left unmatched. Germline loops: CDR1 SGHAT, CDR2 FQNNGV. The CDR3 has 16 residues. The CDR3 DNA sequence: TGTGCCAGCAGCTTAGAACTAGCGGGGGGGCTCCACGAGCAGTACTTC. Protein: CASSLELAGGLHEQYF.

Many counts were recorded for this clonotype. This rearrangement joins TRBV2 to TRBJ2-2; TRBD2 matches at 10 bases. The CDR3 contains 18 residues. V lost 2 bases, J lost 0 bases, and 6 bases stayed unmatched. Germline loops: CDR1 SNHLY, CDR2 FYNNEI. CDR3 loop: CASSEWASGGTNTGELFF. CDR3 nucleotide sequence: TGTGCCAGCAGTGAATGGGCTAGCGGGGGTACGAACACCGGGGAGCTGTTTTTT.

The J gene is TRBJ2-1, the V gene TRBV28; TRBD2 matches 12 bases. CDR3 length: 13 residues. Trimming at V came to 8 bases and at J to 10 bases, leaving 6 bases not matched to a gene. CDR1 and CDR2 (germline): MDHEN, SYDVKM. The CDR3 DNA follows: TGTGCCAGCCTAGCGGGGGGGCGAGAAGAGCAGTTCTTC. Its protein product is CASLAGGREEQFF.

The chain uses TRBV6-1 and TRBJ1-2, with 8 nucleotides matching TRBD1. The V segment lost 2 bases and the J segment 7 bases; nucleotides outside the gene matches: 12. The length of the CDR3 is 16 residues. The V gene's germline CDR1 is MNHNS and CDR2 SASEGT. CDR3 sequence reads: CASSETAGTGVGGYTF. CDR3 DNA sequence: TGTGCCAGCAGTGAAACCGCCGGGACAGGAGTTGGTGGCTACACCTTC.

The chain couples TRBV4-1 to TRBJ2-1, with D unclear. V dropped 0 bases and J dropped 4 bases, with 10 bases sitting between them. The length of the CDR3 is 15 residues. Germline assignment: CDR1 MGHRA and CDR2 YSYEKL. This chain's CDR3 is CASSQEMASYNEQFF. CDR3 in DNA: TGCGCCAGCAGCCAAGAAATGGCCAGTTACAATGAGCAGTTCTTC.

Ten or more counts support this clonotype. The chain carries TRBV10-2 and TRBJ2-1; D may be TRBD2 (5 bases). The CDR3 spans 14 residues. The V gene lost 0 bases and the J gene lost 6 bases, with 9 bases spanning the gap. The germline V gene encodes CDR1 WSHSY and CDR2 SAAADI. CDR3: CASSESTGINEQFF. DNA of the CDR3: TGCGCCAGCAGTGAGTCTACCGGGATCAATGAGCAGTTCTTC.

Details on this clonotype: Without the conserved terminal phenylalanine or tryptophan, this CDR3 likely stems from a read error. The V gene is TRBV25-1, the J gene TRBJ1-2; the D gene is possibly TRBD1 (6 bases). V lost 5 bases to trimming and J lost 8 bases, with 18 bases between them. CDR1 and CDR2 (germline): MGHDK, SYGVNS. The CDR3 runs to 14 residues. The CDR3 DNA follows: TGTGCCAGCAGTCCTCTTACAGGGACTGAGGGCTACACCCTC. Its translation: CASSPLTGTEGYTL.

The chain couples TRBV19 to TRBJ2-5, with 10 bases that match TRBD2. The germline V gene has CDR1 LNHDA and CDR2 SQIVND (reference sequence). After removal of 5 bases from V and 3 bases from J, the junction contained 6 bases not matched to a gene. This CDR3 has 15 amino acids. Written as DNA, the CDR3 is TGTGCCAGTAGTTGGGGCCTAGCGGGGGAAGAGACCCAGTACTTC. This translates into CASSWGLAGEETQYF.

V is TRBV9 and J is TRBJ2-6; D is ambiguous. Germline CDR1 and CDR2: SGDLS and YYNGEE. This CDR3 is built from 18 residues. The V end lost 0 bases, the J end lost 0 bases, and 13 bases lay between the germline ends. The CDR3 DNA follows: TGTGCCAGCAGCGTAGTATCGGGTACCTTCTCTGGGGCCAACGTCCTGACTTTC. Its translation is CASSVVSGTFSGANVLTF.

This clonotype appeared a few times. The J gene is TRBJ1-5, the V gene TRBV7-8, with D hard to call. Germline V gene data show CDR1 as SGHVS and CDR2 as FQNEAQ. This CDR3 comprises 15 residues. The ends were cut back, 3 bases at V and 7 bases at J, with 16 bases in the middle. CDR3 loop: CASSLDGLSLQPQHF. The DNA for the CDR3 is TGTGCCAGCAGCTTGGACGGTCTCTCCTTGCAGCCCCAGCATTTT. Full variable domain (remainder filled in from reference TRBV7-8 and TRBJ1-5): GAGVSQSPRYKVAKRGQDVALRCDPISGHVSLFWYQQALGQGPEFLTYFQNEAQLDKSGLPSDRFFAERPEGSVSTLKIQRTQQEDSAVYLCASSLDGLSLQPQHFGDGTRLSIL.

With regard to this clonotype: This likely comes from a read error, as the CDR3 has no conserved phenylalanine or tryptophan at its end. CDR3 in DNA: TGTGCCAGCAGACCCGGACAGGGTCGGCACGAGCAGTACCTC. Amino acids: CASRPGQGRHEQYL. This rearrangement joins TRBV7-2 to TRBJ2-7; 8 nucleotides agree with TRBD1. Per germline, CDR1 SGHTA and CDR2 FQGNSA. This CDR3 has 14 residues. V was clipped by 6 bases and J by 5 bases; unmatched bases: 9.

This clonotype was observed at least ten times. The chain uses TRBV27 and TRBJ1-2; 7 bases map to TRBD1. Germline CDR1 and CDR2: MNHEY and SMNVEV (reference sequence). The V gene end was trimmed by 0 bases and the J gene end by 6 bases; junction bases not matched to a gene: 10. This CDR3 contains 16 residues. The CDR3 bases are TGTGCCAGCAGTTTATCGGGCGCAAGGGGGCGAGATGGCTACACCTTC. Amino acid sequence: CASSLSGARGRDGYTF.

The J gene is TRBJ1-5, the V gene TRBV19; D is perhaps TRBD1 (5 bases). CDR1 is LNHDA and CDR2 is SQIVND in the germline V gene (reference sequence). The CDR3 sequence is 15 residues long. The V end lost 6 bases, the J end lost 4 bases, and 16 bases lay between the germline ends. The CDR3 is CASRGRARGNQPQHF. The CDR3 DNA is TGTGCCAGTAGGGGACGGGCCCGAGGGAATCAGCCCCAGCATTTT.